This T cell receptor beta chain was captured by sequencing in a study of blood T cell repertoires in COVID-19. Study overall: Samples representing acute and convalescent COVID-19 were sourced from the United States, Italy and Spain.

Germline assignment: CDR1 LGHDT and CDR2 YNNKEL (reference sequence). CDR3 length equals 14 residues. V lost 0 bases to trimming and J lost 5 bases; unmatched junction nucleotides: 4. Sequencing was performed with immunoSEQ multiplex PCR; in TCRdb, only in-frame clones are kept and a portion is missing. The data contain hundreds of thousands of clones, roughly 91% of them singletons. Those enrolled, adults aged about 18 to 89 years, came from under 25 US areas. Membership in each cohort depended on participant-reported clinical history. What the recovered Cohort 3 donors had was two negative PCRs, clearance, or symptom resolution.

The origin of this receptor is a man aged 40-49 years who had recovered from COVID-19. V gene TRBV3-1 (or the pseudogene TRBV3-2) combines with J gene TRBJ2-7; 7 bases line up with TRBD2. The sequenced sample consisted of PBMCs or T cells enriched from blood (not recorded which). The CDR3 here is CASSQEGGWNEQYF. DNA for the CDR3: TGTGCCAGCAGCCAAGAGGGAGGGTGGAACGAGCAGTACTTC.